Listed below are T cell receptor beta chains from one sample, sequenced in a study of T cells in Graves' hyperthyroidism and ophthalmopathy. TCRdb used MiXCR to reprocess the multiplex PCR reads, holding one entry per CDR3 protein. The data contain about 210,000 distinct CDR3 sequences, 15% to 20% of them singletons. Sequencing used blood. The source is a man aged 50 to 59 with Graves' hyperthyroidism. Each CDR3 is given with its conserved first and last residue. The D gene is left open where the match is weak. Some rows mark clone size as missing; the rest say once, few, many or name a class of expanded clone.

size: few
J: TRBJ2-7
D: .
V: TRBV12-5
CDR3: CASGNPGVYYEQYF
DNA: TGTGCTAGTGGTAACCCGGGAGTGTATTACGAGCAGTACTTC

size: many
J: TRBJ2-7
D: .
V: TRBV6-1
CDR3: CASSQRDFYEQYF
DNA: TGTGCCAGCAGTCAGAGGGACTTCTACGAGCAGTACTTC

size: .
J: TRBJ2-7
D: TRBD1
V: TRBV20-1
CDR3: CSARQTGMIYEQYF
DNA: TGCAGTGCTAGACAGACAGGGATGATCTACGAGCAGTACTTC

size: .
J: TRBJ2-3
D: TRBD2
V: TRBV11-3
CDR3: CASSQGLGDTDTQYF
DNA: TGTGCCAGCAGCCAGGGACTAGGAGACACAGATACGCAGTATTTT

size: many
J: TRBJ2-7
D: .
V: TRBV20-1
CDR3: CSASDAQGYSYEQYF
DNA: TGCAGTGCTAGTGACGCTCAAGGCTATAGCTACGAGCAGTACTTC

size: .
J: TRBJ2-1
D: .
V: TRBV6-5
CDR3: CASSYSVGEQFF
DNA: TGTGCCAGCAGTTACTCGGTCGGAGAGCAGTTCTTC

size: .
J: TRBJ2-1
D: TRBD2
V: TRBV2
CDR3: CASTTLAGGAFF
DNA: TGTGCCAGCACCACACTAGCGGGAGGTGCGTTCTTC

size: many
J: TRBJ2-7
D: TRBD1
V: TRBV11-2
CDR3: CASSIGTGGRYEQYF
DNA: TGTGCCAGCAGCATTGGGACAGGGGGCAGGTACGAGCAGTACTTC

size: many
J: TRBJ2-3
D: TRBD1
V: TRBV5-1
CDR3: CASSIGQGTDTQYF
DNA: TGCGCCAGCAGCATCGGACAGGGCACAGATACGCAGTATTTT

size: few
J: TRBJ1-4
D: .
V: TRBV6-1
CDR3: CASSLREHEKLFF
DNA: TGTGCCAGCAGCCTTCGGGAGCATGAAAAACTGTTTTTT

size: .
J: TRBJ2-1
D: .
V: TRBV10-3
CDR3: CAIRSQGSSYNEQFF
DNA: TGTGCCATCAGGTCACAGGGAAGCTCCTACAATGAGCAGTTCTTC

size: many
J: TRBJ2-7
D: TRBD1
V: TRBV2
CDR3: CASSLPGQGSYEQYF
DNA: TGTGCCAGCAGCCTTCCGGGACAGGGTTCCTACGAGCAGTACTTC

size: many
J: TRBJ2-1
D: TRBD2
V: TRBV20-1
CDR3: CSVRTSGFEQFF
DNA: TGCAGTGTCCGGACTAGCGGATTTGAGCAGTTCTTC

size: .
J: TRBJ2-5
D: .
V: TRBV19
CDR3: CASSSLRRGQETQYF
DNA: TGTGCCAGTAGTAGTCTGCGCAGGGGTCAAGAGACCCAGTACTTC

size: .
J: TRBJ2-1
D: .
V: TRBV11-3
CDR3: CASSVVRDGEQFF
DNA: TGTGCCAGCAGTGTCGTTAGGGACGGTGAGCAGTTCTTC

size: .
J: TRBJ2-2
D: .
V: TRBV7-7
CDR3: CASSLTQNTGELFF
DNA: TGTGCTAGCAGCTTAACCCAGAACACCGGGGAGCTGTTTTTT

size: many
J: TRBJ2-1
D: TRBD2
V: TRBV20-1
CDR3: CSARDSDTSGHYNEQFF
DNA: TGCAGTGCTAGAGATTCGGATACTAGCGGACACTACAATGAGCAGTTCTTC

size: many
J: TRBJ2-2
D: .
V: TRBV18
CDR3: CASSPPSRQPHTGELFF
DNA: TGTGCCAGCTCACCGCCCTCAAGACAGCCACACACCGGGGAGCTGTTTTTT

size: many
J: TRBJ1-1
D: .
V: TRBV28
CDR3: CASSEGEVGTEAFF
DNA: TGTGCCAGCAGTGAGGGGGAAGTGGGCACTGAAGCTTTCTTT

size: many
J: TRBJ2-5
D: .
V: TRBV7-2
CDR3: CAIGGLSQETQYF
DNA: TGTGCCATTGGGGGCCTCAGTCAAGAGACCCAGTACTTC

size: few
J: TRBJ2-7
D: TRBD1
V: TRBV13
CDR3: CASSTSTTGASYEQYF
DNA: TGTGCCAGCAGCACCTCGACCACAGGGGCCTCCTACGAGCAGTACTTC

size: .
J: TRBJ1-2
D: .
V: TRBV2
CDR3: CASHRSGKAYGYTF
DNA: TGTGCCAGCCATAGGTCAGGGAAAGCCTATGGCTACACCTTC

size: .
J: TRBJ1-4
D: TRBD1
V: TRBV5-4
CDR3: CASSFNAGGEKLFF
DNA: TGTGCCAGCAGCTTTAACGCAGGGGGGGAAAAACTGTTTTTT

size: .
J: TRBJ2-6
D: .
V: TRBV27
CDR3: CASSLAPGAGANVLTF
DNA: TGTGCCAGCAGTTTAGCGCCCGGGGCTGGGGCCAACGTCCTGACTTTC

size: many
J: TRBJ2-7
D: TRBD1
V: TRBV20-1
CDR3: CSADTGTESSYEQYF
DNA: TGCAGTGCTGATACCGGGACAGAAAGTTCCTACGAGCAGTACTTC

size: many
J: TRBJ2-5
D: TRBD1
V: TRBV18
CDR3: CASSIPDREETQYF
DNA: TGTGCCAGCTCAATCCCGGACAGGGAGGAGACCCAGTACTTC

size: few
J: TRBJ2-7
D: .
V: TRBV6-1
CDR3: CASSEVGTYEQYF
DNA: TGTGCCAGCAGTGAAGTTGGTACCTACGAGCAGTACTTC

size: many
J: TRBJ2-7
D: .
V: TRBV28
CDR3: CASNGDSYEQYF
DNA: TGTGCCAGCAACGGGGACTCCTACGAGCAGTACTTC

size: .
J: TRBJ2-6
D: .
V: TRBV5-1
CDR3: CASSLRGISGANVLTF
DNA: TGCGCCAGCAGCCTGAGGGGAATCTCTGGGGCCAACGTCCTGACTTTC

size: few
J: TRBJ2-1
D: .
V: TRBV18
CDR3: CASSRSSVSYNEQFF
DNA: TGTGCCAGCTCCCGTTCCAGCGTCTCCTACAATGAGCAGTTCTTC

size: .
J: TRBJ2-7
D: .
V: TRBV6-2/TRBV6-3
CDR3: CASRTGLEQYF
DNA: TGTGCCAGCAGGACTGGTCTCGAGCAGTACTTC

size: .
J: TRBJ2-3
D: .
V: TRBV12-3/TRBV12-4
CDR3: CAIPRVDYDTQYF
DNA: TGTGCCATTCCAAGAGTAGACTACGATACGCAGTATTTT

size: many
J: TRBJ1-1
D: .
V: TRBV28
CDR3: CASSLVPQGVNTEAFF
DNA: TGTGCCAGCAGTTTAGTCCCCCAGGGCGTTAACACTGAAGCTTTCTTT

size: many
J: TRBJ2-1
D: .
V: TRBV19
CDR3: CASSILASNEQFF
DNA: TGTGCCAGTAGTATCCTGGCTAGCAATGAGCAGTTCTTC

size: .
J: TRBJ1-6
D: .
V: TRBV6-2/TRBV6-3
CDR3: CASSSSGDNSPLHF
DNA: TGTGCCAGCAGTTCCTCAGGTGATAATTCACCCCTCCACTTT